This section outlines one T cell receptor beta chain sequence together with its context. One entry per CDR3 protein results from TCRdb running MiXCR on the 5' RACE reads. The sample shows about 120,000 distinct CDR3 sequences, more than 10% of them seen only once. This sample stems from a study of spatial heterogeneity in lung cancer. The sample's time point: blood at routine non-recurrence follow-up after resection. The sequence derives from a female donor with early-stage non-small cell lung cancer. The specimen comprised PBMCs, sampled at follow-up.

The CDR3 is CASSPRLGTSIYNEQFF. Written as DNA, the CDR3 is TGCGCCAGCAGCCCTCGTCTCGGGACTAGCATTTACAATGAGCAGTTCTTC. The chain uses TRBV4-3 and TRBJ2-1; 9 bases line up with TRBD2. Germline V lookup: CDR1 LGHNA, CDR2 YSLEER. CDR3 size: 17 residues. Unmatched junction bases numbered 11, after V lost 4 bases and J lost 4 bases.